Sequencing of this TCR beta chain was carried out in a study of cytomegalovirus exposure and HLA in healthy donors. Whole-study results and caveats: Productive rates of about 90% or about 30% were seen for most TCR beta V segments in an earlier analysis. The study flagged about 160 TCR beta chains as cytomegalovirus-associated. Certain indistinguishable V segments, among them TRBV6-2 and TRBV6-3, were excluded.

The V and J ends lost 1 base and 4 bases, in that order; junction bases with no gene match: 0. CDR3 length equals 14 residues. Germline-derived CDR1 and CDR2 are KGHSH and LQKENI. Of note for this clone: The antigen is not known.

PCR amplification relied on 60 Vbeta primers (plus 13 Jbeta primers). Sequenced by immunoSEQ multiplex PCR; TCRdb stores in-frame clones only, minus some. The table includes under 150,000 clones, roughly 9% detected once. Sequences were obtained from PBMCs. The TCR comes from a woman aged 35 to 49 in good health and CMV-seropositive. The rearrangement joins TRBV18 to TRBJ1-2; 10 bases agree with TRBD1. The CDR3 here is CASSPRQGAYGYTF. The CDR3, as DNA: TGTGCCAGCTCACCACGACAGGGGGCCTATGGCTACACCTTC.